This T cell receptor (beta chain) was recovered during a study of regulatory T cells in long-lasting Graves disease. Looking at the study overall: The definition of persistent Graves' disease was over 5 years of antithyroid drugs with positive TSH receptor antibodies.

Study-wide results and limits: Public clonotype sharing was higher in persistent than newly diagnosed patients. When disease was persistent, TRBV28, TRBJ1-2 and TRBJ2-5 were the favored segments.

Time point meaning: persistent/refractory GD, antithyroid drugs over 5 years with positive TRAb. PBMC RNA was the source of the TCR library. Relying on iRepertoire HTBI primers and Arm-PCR of CDR3 regions, the team built TCR beta libraries. In the authors' methods: Sample data revealed roughly 62 TRBV and 14 TRBJ segments. A single record per CDR3 protein comes from TCRdb applying MiXCR to the multiplex PCR reads. V and J calls and clone size were set by TCRdb, not the authors. The sample consists of over 300,000 distinct CDR3 sequences, roughly a fifth of them appearing once. The germline CDR1 and CDR2 sequences are SGHAT and FQNNGV. The CDR3 runs to 17 residues. Deletions cut 5 bases from V and 5 bases from J, with 24 bases between. This clonotype was recorded many times. What it binds is not known.

The source of this sequence is a female donor with Graves disease. The material sequenced was peripheral blood mononuclear cells (PBMCs), taken when the disease was refractory, from a patient treated with antithyroid drugs. This chain joins TRBV11-2 and TRBJ2-5; a possible D gene is TRBD1 (6 bases). The CDR3, as DNA: TGTGCCAGCAGCCAGGGGAAGGGTGGTCTACGGCTGGAGACCCAGTACTTC. Encoded protein: CASSQGKGGLRLETQYF.